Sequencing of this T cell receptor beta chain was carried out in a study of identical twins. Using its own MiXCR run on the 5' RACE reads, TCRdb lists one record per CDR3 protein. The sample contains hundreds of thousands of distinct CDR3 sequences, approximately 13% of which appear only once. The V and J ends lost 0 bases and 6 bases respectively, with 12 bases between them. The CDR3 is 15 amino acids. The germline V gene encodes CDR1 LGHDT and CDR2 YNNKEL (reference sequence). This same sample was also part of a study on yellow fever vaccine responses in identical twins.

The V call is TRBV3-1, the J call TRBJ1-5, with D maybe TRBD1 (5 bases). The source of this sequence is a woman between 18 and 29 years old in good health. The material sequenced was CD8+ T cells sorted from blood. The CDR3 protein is CASSQEGGYAQPQHF. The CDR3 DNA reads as TGTGCCAGCAGCCAAGAGGGGGGATACGCTCAGCCCCAGCATTTT.